The sequence of this TCR beta chain was determined in a study of TIL therapy for anti-PD-1-resistant metastatic lung cancer. As for the study in general: Progressing patients received lymphodepletion, expanded TIL infusion and IL-2. Several tumors were EGFR-mutant and two were ALK-rearranged. General study results and limits: TIL clonotype persistence in blood showed no apparent association with response.

As to this clone: Its cognate antigen is unknown.

The libraries were made with immunoSEQ v3. Data came from immunoSEQ multiplex PCR; TCRdb stores just in-frame clones and leaves some out. This table has just over 20,000 clones, around 78% appearing once. With 1 base clipped from V and 10 bases from J, the junction kept 9 bases outside the gene matches. There are 14 residues in the CDR3. Germline lookup yields CDR1 MGHRA and CDR2 YSYEKL. Time point noted: pre-treatment sample, taken before nivolumab and TIL therapy. Stage 4 NSCLC adults joined between late 2017 and early 2020. The chain has TRBV4-1 and TRBJ1-1; the match to TRBD1 covers 7 bases. This clonotype originated in a person aged 25 to 85 with non-small cell lung cancer. The sequencing here drew on blood, taken at baseline. The CDR3 region has the DNA TGCGCCAGCAGCCAAGGGGGATTGGAGGGGGCAGCTTTCTTT. It yields the protein CASSQGGLEGAAFF.